This T cell receptor beta chain appears in the sequencing data of a study of blood T cell repertoires in COVID-19. Germline V gives CDR1 MNHNY, CDR2 SVGAGI (reference sequence). V lost 2 bases and J lost 0, with 8 bases in between. CDR3 length equals 15 residues. Measured with immunoSEQ multiplex PCR; TCRdb has only the in-frame clones, and not every one. Of more than 65,000 clones detected, around 85% appear once; the ten largest clones hold under 6%. The sequence derives from an elderly man with acute or convalescent COVID-19. Sequencing was done on a sample of peripheral blood. J is TRBJ1-3 and V is TRBV6-6, with TRBD1 as a possible D gene (5 bases). CDR3 residues: CASSYMTVSGNTIYF. Here the CDR3 DNA reads TGTGCCAGCAGTTACATGACAGTCTCTGGAAACACCATATATTTT.